These 23 T cell receptor beta chains came from one sample sequenced in a study of blood T cells in healthy people across ages (dated by TCRdb to the mid-2010s). The library was generated by 5' RACE. The instrument given in TCRdb is Illumina HiSeq 2500. The second PCR ran for roughly 7 to 11 cycles and used a J-beta primer mix along with a sample-barcoded 5' primer. TCRdb passed the public sequencing reads through fastp at Q25 and MiXCR, retaining productive beta sequences. Each record represents a unique CDR3 protein, reported with the most common genes and DNA among its rows. This sample has 1.5 million to 2 million distinct CDR3 sequences in its table, and about 28% of those were observed once. Less than 9.5% of the sample goes to the ten largest clones. Sequencing was done on a sample of blood. Receptors originate from a woman in her thirties in good health.

The V and J genes are TRBV29-1 and TRBJ2-1; 8 bases fit TRBD2. The germline gives CDR1 SQVTM, CDR2 ANQGSEA. The CDR3 totals 12 residues. Trimming cost V 7 bases and J 8 bases; bases outside gene matches: 7. The CDR3: CSAGRVGDEQFF. CDR3 in DNA: TGCAGCGCCGGGAGGGTGGGGGATGAGCAGTTCTTC.

This chain joins TRBV5-5 and TRBJ2-5; D is tentatively TRBD1 or TRBD2 (5 bases each). V was pared by 4 bases and J by 3 bases, with 19 bases between. Germline assignment: CDR1 SGHKS and CDR2 YYEKEE (reference sequence). CDR3 length: 16 amino acids. The CDR3 spells CASSVRDGDYKETQYF. The CDR3 coding sequence is TGTGCCAGCAGCGTCCGGGACGGAGACTACAAAGAGACCCAGTACTTC.

The chain links TRBV12-3 or TRBV12-4 to TRBJ2-3; 9 positions agree with TRBD2. There are 15 residues in the CDR3. The trim removed 6 bases at V and 11 bases at J, leaving 15 bases unmatched. The CDR3 sequence: CASRIPSGEGERQYF. The CDR3 DNA is TGTGCCAGCAGAATCCCTAGCGGGGAGGGGGAGAGGCAGTATTTT.

This clonotype was counted ten times or more. This chain joins TRBV6-5 and TRBJ1-2; the match to TRBD1 covers 7 bases. The CDR3 totals 13 residues. Germline V gene sequence: CDR1 MNHEY, CDR2 SVGAGI. J lost 8 bases, V lost 0 bases, and 3 bases had no gene match. CDR3 coding DNA: TGTGCCAGCAGTTACTCGGGGGACAGCGGCTACACCTTC. It is translated as CASSYSGDSGYTF.

The rearrangement uses TRBV7-2 and TRBJ1-1; no clear D gene. The CDR3 spans 15 residues. Trimming pared 5 bases from V and 1 base from J, leaving 14 bases between. Germline CDR1 SGHTA, CDR2 FQGNSA. The CDR3 is CASSPSAGWNTEAFF. Written as DNA, the CDR3 is TGTGCCAGCAGCCCCTCGGCGGGATGGAACACTGAAGCTTTCTTT.

The J gene is TRBJ2-1, the V gene TRBV12-5, with D possibly TRBD1 on 6 matching bases. CDR3 length equals 17 residues. Trimming stripped 3 bases from V and 7 bases from J, with 22 bases between. Germline V gene sequence: CDR1 LGHNT, CDR2 FRNRAP. CDR3 region: CASGFILGTSKINEQFF. The CDR3 nucleotides are TGTGCTAGTGGTTTCATCCTCGGGACATCAAAGATTAATGAGCAGTTCTTC. Complete variable domain (other parts from reference TRBV12-5 and TRBJ2-1): DARVTQTPRHKVTEMGQEVTMRCQPILGHNTVFWYRQTMMQGLELLAYFRNRAPLDDSGMPKDRFSAEMPDATLATLKIQPSEPRDSAVYFCASGFILGTSKINEQFFGPGTRLTVL.

Worth noting for this clonotype: A clone one base away is much larger, so this may be a read error. The V gene is TRBV7-2, the J gene TRBJ2-1; D gene uncertain. Germline CDR1 reads SGHTA; CDR2 reads FQGNSA. This CDR3 has 16 residues. CDR3 region: CVSSLRGGLGYNEQFF. The CDR3 DNA is TGTGTCAGCAGCTTACGTGGTGGGCTAGGTTACAATGAGCAGTTCTTC.

With respect to this clonotype: Just one base apart from a much larger clone, this may be a read error. V gene TRBV9 combines with J gene TRBJ2-3; 10 bases match TRBD2. V shed 3 bases, J shed 1 base, and the junction held 5 bases outside the gene matches. This CDR3 region has 16 residues. Germline values: CDR1 SGDLS, CDR2 YYNGEE. DNA for the CDR3: TGTGCCAGCAGCGCCACCGGGACTAGCGGCACAGATACGCAGTATTTT. It yields the protein CASSATGTSGTDTQYF.

The chain is built from TRBV7-2 and TRBJ2-5, with TRBD2 identical over 8 bases. Trimming at V came to 6 bases and at J to 11 bases, leaving 17 bases not matched to a gene. The CDR3 sequence is 15 residues long. Per the germline V gene, CDR1 is SGHTA and CDR2 is FQGNSA. CDR3 bases: TGTGCCAGCAGGAAAGCGCGGGAGGTTTCCGGAGTGCAGTACTTC. This sequence encodes CASRKAREVSGVQYF.

The chain joins TRBV29-1 to TRBJ1-2; weak D call: TRBD1 (5 bases). The ends were cut back, 2 bases at V and 3 bases at J, with 13 bases in the middle. The length of the CDR3 is 14 residues. Germline-derived CDR1 and CDR2 are SQVTM and ANQGSEA. The chain's CDR3 is CSVEPGLGDYGYTF. CDR3 sequence (DNA): TGCAGCGTTGAACCGGGACTAGGGGACTATGGCTACACCTTC.

This clonotype has ten or more counts. The chain uses TRBV7-9 and TRBJ2-5; a weak D match, TRBD2 (7 bases). The CDR3 is 16 amino acids. Germline-derived CDR1 and CDR2 are SEHNR and FQNEAQ (reference sequence). V dropped 2 bases and J dropped 0 bases, with 13 bases sitting between them. The CDR3 here is CASSLRGGKDQETQYF. The CDR3 nucleotides read TGTGCCAGCAGCTTAAGGGGGGGAAAGGACCAAGAGACCCAGTACTTC.

In DNA form, the CDR3 reads TGTGCCAGCAGCGGTCGGGTGGACGGGAATTCACCCCTCCACTTT. Its translation: CASSGRVDGNSPLHF. This chain joins TRBV9 and TRBJ1-6; no definite D call. There are 15 residues in the CDR3. Trimming cost V 3 bases and J 7 bases, with 14 bases left between them. CDR1 and CDR2 from the germline V gene are SGDLS and YYNGEE.

This clonotype was picked up one time. The chain joins TRBV28 to TRBJ2-1; D is perhaps TRBD1 (5 bases). CDR1 and CDR2 from the germline V gene are MDHEN and SYDVKM. This CDR3 contains 12 residues. Trimming stripped 10 bases from V and 10 bases from J, with 17 bases between. The CDR3 nucleotides are TGTGCCACCACGACAGACCCCTACGAGCAGTTCTTC. Translating it yields CATTTDPYEQFF.

There are many counts of this clonotype. The CDR3 sequence is CASRFSSTGTGGYEQYF. Written as DNA, the CDR3 is TGTGCCAGCAGGTTTTCATCCACCGGGACAGGGGGTTACGAGCAGTACTTC. The genes are TRBV7-2 and TRBJ2-7, with TRBD1 matching 11 bases. This CDR3 region has 17 residues. The V gene's germline CDR1 is SGHTA and CDR2 FQGNSA. The V and J ends lost 6 bases and 4 bases, in that order; junction bases with no gene match: 14.

This clonotype was observed many times. The chain links TRBV12-5 to TRBJ2-3; D gene uncertain. The CDR3 totals 13 residues. In germline, CDR1 is LGHNT, CDR2 FRNRAP. V shed 4 bases and J shed 3 bases, with 8 bases lying between them. The CDR3 nucleotides are TGTGCTAGTGGTTCATCAGGAACAGATACGCAGTATTTT. Translating it yields CASGSSGTDTQYF.

This clonotype was counted at least ten times. The chain combines TRBV10-3 with TRBJ2-6; 8 bases fit TRBD1. The CDR3 is made up of 16 amino acids. V dropped 8 bases and J dropped 0; count of bases not matched to a gene: 6. The germline gives CDR1 ENHRY, CDR2 SYGVKD. CDR3 loop: CAIGRTGTSGANVLTF. For the CDR3, the DNA is TGTGCCATCGGGAGGACAGGGACCTCTGGGGCCAACGTCCTGACTTTC.

A few counts support this clonotype. The J gene is TRBJ2-5, the V gene TRBV20-1; D not certain. CDR1 is DFQATT and CDR2 is SNEGSKA in the germline V gene (reference sequence). This CDR3 is built from 12 residues. V was cut by 1 base and J by 4 bases, with 7 bases left in between. CDR3 protein: CSARGSLETQYF. The CDR3 DNA reads as TGCAGTGCTAGAGGCAGCCTAGAGACCCAGTACTTC.

This clonotype was observed at least ten times. The CDR3 bases are TGCAGCGCAACAGGGGGCGCAGGCTATGGCTACACCTTC. This gives the protein CSATGGAGYGYTF. The rearrangement joins TRBV29-1 to TRBJ1-2; 9 nucleotides align to TRBD1. Germline loops: CDR1 SQVTM, CDR2 ANQGSEA. V lost 7 bases, J lost 4 bases, and 7 bases stayed unmatched. This CDR3 contains 13 residues. Variable domain in full (rest from reference TRBV29-1 and TRBJ1-2): SAVISQKPSRDICQRGTSLTIQCQVDSQVTMMFWYRQQPGQSLTLIATANQGSEATYESGFVIDKFPISRPNLTFSTLTVSNMSPEDSSIYLCSATGGAGYGYTFGSGTRLTVV.

This clonotype was seen a few times. The chain carries TRBV20-1 and TRBJ1-5; D is possibly TRBD1 (5 bases). There are 15 residues in the CDR3. From germline, CDR1 is DFQATT and CDR2 SNEGSKA (reference sequence). Trimming shortened V by 3 bases and J by 4 bases, and 16 bases separated the two germline ends. This CDR3 is CSASGTQKGNQPQHF. The CDR3 DNA follows: TGCAGTGCTAGCGGGACGCAGAAAGGGAATCAGCCCCAGCATTTT.

This clonotype was counted ten times or more. The chain combines TRBV6-2 or TRBV6-3 with TRBJ2-1, with D perhaps matching TRBD1 (6 bases). This CDR3 is built from 15 residues. CDR1 and CDR2 from the germline V gene are MNHEY and SVGEGT. V was shortened by 7 bases and J by 0 bases, with 13 bases between the two germline ends. CDR3 in amino acids: CASTRPRGSYNEQFF. The CDR3, as DNA: TGTGCCAGCACTAGACCCAGGGGCTCCTACAATGAGCAGTTCTTC.

In regard to this clonotype: Compared with germline, one end of the junction differs, possibly owing to a read error. The chain recombines TRBV7-2 with TRBJ2-1; D perhaps matches TRBD2 (6 bases). Looked up from germline, CDR1 is SGHTA and CDR2 is FQGNSA. The CDR3 has 13 residues. CDR3 DNA: TGTGTCAGCAGCTTAGGGCGGGGAGATGAGCAGTTCTTC. Its translation: CVSSLGRGDEQFF.

There are a few counts of this clonotype. This rearrangement joins TRBV5-1 to TRBJ1-1, with D possibly TRBD1 on 5 matching bases. Trimming took off 5 bases at V and 3 bases at J, with 11 bases between the two ends. This CDR3 is 13 amino acids long. Germline lookup yields CDR1 SGHRS and CDR2 YFSETQ. The CDR3 spells CASRYGTDTEAFF. Here the CDR3 DNA reads TGCGCCAGCAGATATGGGACGGACACTGAAGCTTTCTTT.

The rearrangement links TRBV20-1 to TRBJ2-2; unclear D gene. Trimming shortened V by 4 bases and J by 6 bases, and 15 bases separated the two germline ends. There are 14 residues in the CDR3. CDR1 is DFQATT, CDR2 SNEGSKA, per germline (reference sequence). CDR3: CSAIDSFGAGELFF. In DNA form, the CDR3 reads TGCAGTGCTATTGACTCCTTTGGGGCCGGGGAGCTGTTTTTT.